This TCR beta chain was observed in a study of T cell clonotyping in hematopoietic cell transplantation. Study at large: Recipient samples before transplant were obtained post-cytoreduction.

V was clipped by 4 bases and J by 2 bases, with 9 bases between them. The CDR3 has 13 residues. Germline lookup yields CDR1 SGHTS and CDR2 YDEGEE. Notes on the study in general: Recipient TCR diversity dropped after transplant; expanded clonotypes rose from day 30 to 180. Higher Inverse Simpson Index values in graft donor and pretransplant recipient predicted broader posttransplant TCR diversity. At the given depth, recipient repertoires were over 95% de novo clonotypes.

Time point meaning: recipient sample about 28 days before transplant, after cytoreduction. Method: immunoSEQ multiplex PCR; TCRdb's copy keeps in-frame clones and lacks some. The sample has 15,000 to 20,000 clones; more than 75% are singletons. With respect to this clone: The antigen is unknown.

J is TRBJ2-5 and V is TRBV5-8, with D tentatively TRBD2 (6 bases). This specimen consisted of peripheral blood mononuclear cells, obtained before stem cell transplant. The sequence was collected from a man aged 50 to 60 with acute myeloid leukemia. Some clones in this sample may be carry-over from other donors' samples. The CDR3, as DNA: TGTGCCAGCAGCATGGGACTTCAAGAGACCCAGTACTTC. Its translation: CASSMGLQETQYF.